Each of the 30 T cell receptor beta chains below was sequenced from the same sample in a study of identical twins. TCRdb passed the 5' RACE reads through MiXCR, listing each CDR3 protein once. The sample includes 450,000 or so distinct CDR3 sequences, approximately 15% of them seen just once. These data also featured in a second study, about yellow fever vaccine responses in identical twins.

The sequenced sample was CD4+ T cells sorted from blood. These receptors were taken from a woman aged 18-35 years in good health.

The chain employs TRBV6-4 and TRBJ1-1; D ambiguous. The V and J ends lost 5 bases and 2 bases respectively, with 9 bases between them. Germline assignment: CDR1 MRHNA and CDR2 SNTAGT. The length of the CDR3 is 13 residues. This chain's CDR3 is CASSRYQNTEAFF. The DNA of the CDR3 is TGTGCCAGCAGTCGCTACCAAAACACTGAAGCTTTCTTT.

This clonotype was counted between two and nine times. This chain links TRBV29-1 with TRBJ2-3; 7 nucleotides align to TRBD2. This CDR3 region has 15 residues. Germline-derived CDR1 and CDR2 are SQVTM and ANQGSEA. The V segment lost 3 bases and the J segment 5 bases; nucleotides outside the gene matches: 11. CDR3 loop: CSVDFWRREKDTQYF. As DNA, the CDR3 is TGCAGCGTTGATTTTTGGCGGCGGGAGAAAGATACGCAGTATTTT.

This clonotype was observed a few times. This rearrangement joins TRBV3-1 to TRBJ2-2; no reliable D call. Germline V gene lookup returns CDR1 LGHDT and CDR2 YNNKEL (reference sequence). The length of the CDR3 is 14 residues. V was shortened by 1 base and J by 7 bases, with 10 bases between the two germline ends. DNA for the CDR3: TGTGCCAGCAGCCAAGCGTGGGGTAGCGGGGAGCTGTTTTTT. Protein: CASSQAWGSGELFF.

This clonotype occurred a few times. J is TRBJ2-2 and V is TRBV6-2 or TRBV6-3; 8 positions match TRBD1. Looked up from germline, CDR1 is MNHEY and CDR2 is SVGEGT. The CDR3 has 16 residues. J was trimmed by 6 bases and V by 4 bases; bases with no gene match: 10. CDR3 nucleotides: TGTGCCAGCAGTTCTCTCAGGGGGCGGAATTCCGGGGAGCTGTTTTTT. This sequence encodes CASSSLRGRNSGELFF.

The rearrangement links TRBV6-6 to TRBJ2-7, with a possible D match to TRBD1 (5 bases). This CDR3 spans 13 amino acids. The germline V and J ends were trimmed by 5 bases and 3 bases, with 11 bases remaining between them. CDR1 and CDR2 (germline): MNHNY, SVGAGI (reference sequence). The CDR3, as DNA: TGTGCCAGCAGTAAAGGGGCAATCTACGAGCAGTACTTC. Encoded protein: CASSKGAIYEQYF.

This clonotype came up many times. The V gene is TRBV12-3 or TRBV12-4, the J gene TRBJ2-7; D remains ambiguous. The CDR3 runs 12 residues. Trimming pared 1 base from V and 7 bases from J, leaving 8 bases between. Written as DNA, the CDR3 is TGTGCCAGCAGTTTAGACTCCAGGGAGCAGTACTTC. Its translation is CASSLDSREQYF.

This rearrangement joins TRBV25-1 to TRBJ2-1; D not certain. This CDR3 spans 16 amino acids. The germline CDR1 and CDR2 sequences are MGHDK and SYGVNS. V was trimmed by 4 bases and J by 0 bases, leaving 13 bases between them. Written as DNA, the CDR3 is TGTGCCAGCAGTGTGTTCGGATCGAGCTCCTACAATGAGCAGTTCTTC. This codes for CASSVFGSSSYNEQFF.

The sample holds a few counts of this clonotype. The chain carries TRBV9 and TRBJ2-1; 9 positions match TRBD2. V dropped 1 base and J dropped 7; count of bases not matched to a gene: 6. There are 15 residues in the CDR3. Per the germline V gene, CDR1 is SGDLS and CDR2 is YYNGEE. CDR3 sequence: CASSVKLGLANEQFF. The CDR3 coding sequence is TGTGCCAGCAGCGTAAAGTTGGGACTAGCTAATGAGCAGTTCTTC.

This clonotype was counted between two and nine times. The rearrangement joins TRBV7-9 to TRBJ2-3; TRBD2 aligns across 13 bases. CDR3 size: 17 residues. The V segment lost 4 bases and the J segment 1 base; nucleotides outside the gene matches: 5. Germline values: CDR1 SEHNR, CDR2 FQNEAQ (reference sequence). The CDR3 bases are TGTGCCAGCAGCTCCCGGACTAGCGGGGGCCGCACAGATACGCAGTATTTT. Protein product: CASSSRTSGGRTDTQYF.

The chain employs TRBV20-1 and TRBJ2-7, with 9 bases that match TRBD2. The germline V gene has CDR1 DFQATT and CDR2 SNEGSKA (reference sequence). This CDR3 has 15 residues. Trimming took 3 bases from V and 5 from J; bases not matched to a gene: 11. CDR3 region: CSASPLAGTVHEQYF. Written as DNA, the CDR3 is TGCAGTGCTAGCCCTCTAGCGGGGACCGTCCACGAGCAGTACTTC.

The chain recombines TRBV28 with TRBJ2-4, with 9 bases identical to TRBD1. This CDR3 contains 14 residues. After removal of 5 bases from V and 5 bases from J, the junction contained 4 bases not matched to a gene. Germline loops: CDR1 MDHEN, CDR2 SYDVKM. The CDR3 DNA follows: TGTGCCAGCAGTCCGACAGGGGGGCAAAACATTCAGTACTTC. Its protein is CASSPTGGQNIQYF.

This chain connects TRBV7-9 to TRBJ1-2; 8 bases agree with TRBD1. The CDR3 is 16 amino acids. Germline lookup yields CDR1 SEHNR and CDR2 FQNEAQ (reference sequence). The trim removed 4 bases at V and 4 bases at J, leaving 11 bases unmatched. In DNA, the CDR3 is TGTGCCAGCAGCTCGACGGGCAGGGGGCTGTCCTATGGCTACACCTTC. It specifies CASSSTGRGLSYGYTF.

This clonotype came up a few times. The genes are TRBV5-5 and TRBJ1-5; no definite D call. The CDR3 has 16 residues. Germline assignment: CDR1 SGHKS and CDR2 YYEKEE (reference sequence). V was trimmed by 4 bases and J by 0 bases, leaving 14 bases between them. This CDR3 is CASSAPGGSSNQPQHF. As DNA, the CDR3 is TGTGCCAGCAGCGCGCCTGGCGGGAGTAGCAATCAGCCCCAGCATTTT.

This clonotype was observed many times. The chain couples TRBV6-2 or TRBV6-3 to TRBJ2-7, with 12 bases matching TRBD2. Germline V gene lookup returns CDR1 MNHEY and CDR2 SVGEGT. The CDR3 has 15 amino acids. Losses at the gene ends were 4 bases for V and 7 bases for J; bases not matched to a gene: 8. The CDR3 sequence: CASSFTSGRFGEQYF. The CDR3 DNA is TGTGCCAGCAGTTTTACTAGCGGGAGGTTCGGTGAGCAGTACTTC.

This rearrangement joins TRBV12-3 or TRBV12-4 to TRBJ1-4, with D uncertain. The V end was cut by 4 bases, the J end by 0 bases, with 15 bases between. The CDR3 runs to 17 residues. CDR3 DNA sequence: TGTGCCAGCAGTTCAGCAGGCCAAATTGCAACTAATGAAAAACTGTTTTTT. As protein: CASSSAGQIATNEKLFF.

This clonotype came up many times. The chain employs TRBV4-3 and TRBJ2-5, with 10 bases aligning to TRBD2. The CDR3 sequence is 14 residues long. Trimming at V came to 5 bases and at J to 5 bases, leaving 5 bases not matched to a gene. The germline V gene has CDR1 LGHNA and CDR2 YSLEER. CDR3 in amino acids: CASSYSGRKETQYF. The CDR3 DNA is TGCGCCAGCAGCTATAGCGGGAGGAAGGAGACCCAGTACTTC.

This clonotype was detected many times. V is TRBV12-3 or TRBV12-4 and J is TRBJ2-6, with unresolved D. The CDR3 loop spans 14 amino acids. Trimming stripped 8 bases from V and 0 bases from J, with 8 bases between. The CDR3 protein is CASRQSSGANVLTF. The CDR3 region has the DNA TGTGCCAGCCGGCAAAGCTCTGGGGCCAACGTCCTGACTTTC.

This clonotype was picked up a small number of times. The chain employs TRBV5-6 and TRBJ1-1; possible D gene TRBD1, 5 bases. The germline V gene encodes CDR1 SGHDT and CDR2 YYEEEE. CDR3 length equals 15 residues. Trimming took 5 bases from V and 6 from J, leaving 20 bases between them. The CDR3 DNA reads as TGTGCCAGCAGTCATACCCGGGACGGTGGGGCTGAAGCTTTCTTT. Its protein product is CASSHTRDGGAEAFF. Together with reference TRBV5-6 and TRBJ1-1, the CDR3 gives the full variable domain: DAGVTQSPTHLIKTRGQQVTLRCSPKSGHDTVSWYQQALGQGPQFIFQYYEEEERQRGNFPDRFSGHQFPNYSSELNVNALLLGDSALYLCASSHTRDGGAEAFFGQGTRLTVV.

This clonotype was detected a few times. The chain is built from TRBV2 and TRBJ2-2; D uncertain. V was pared by 3 bases and J by 6 bases, with 8 bases between. The germline gives CDR1 SNHLY, CDR2 FYNNEI. The CDR3 loop spans 13 amino acids. CDR3 protein: CASSEGRPGELFF. The CDR3 DNA is TGTGCCAGCAGTGAGGGTCGGCCCGGGGAGCTGTTTTTT. Variable domain in full (rest from reference TRBV2 and TRBJ2-2): EPEVTQTPSHQVTQMGQEVILRCVPISNHLYFYWYRQILGQKVEFLVSFYNNEISEKSEIFDDQFSVERPDGSNFTLKIRSTKLEDSAMYFCASSEGRPGELFFGEGSRLTVL.

This clonotype was found a few times. J is TRBJ2-5 and V is TRBV7-9; 7 bases are a match to TRBD2. Germline V gives CDR1 SEHNR, CDR2 FQNEAQ (reference sequence). This CDR3 comprises 12 residues. V lost 2 bases to trimming and J lost 9 bases; unmatched junction nucleotides: 3. In DNA, the CDR3 is TGTGCCAGCAGCTTATCTCGGGGGGCCCAGTACTTC. Its translation: CASSLSRGAQYF.

This clonotype was detected only a few times. The rearrangement links TRBV27 to TRBJ2-2, with D perhaps TRBD1 or TRBD2 (5 bases each). Germline CDR1 and CDR2: MNHEY and SMNVEV (reference sequence). The V and J ends lost 2 bases and 1 base respectively, with 17 bases between them. CDR3 size: 18 residues. The CDR3 loop reads CASSLVDLRGRNTGELFF. DNA for the CDR3: TGTGCCAGCAGTTTAGTGGATCTCCGGGGCAGGAACACCGGGGAGCTGTTTTTT.

This clonotype was counted between two and nine times. This sequence joins TRBV6-5 and TRBJ2-5; D may be TRBD2 (5 bases). The CDR3 spans 16 residues. CDR1 MNHEY and CDR2 SVGAGI come from the germline V gene. V dropped 0 bases and J dropped 5 bases, with 16 bases sitting between them. The CDR3 DNA is TGTGCCAGCAGTTACTCGGAGTTAGCGACAAGGGAGACCCAGTACTTC. It translates to CASSYSELATRETQYF.

The genes are TRBV6-1 and TRBJ2-7; 7 nucleotides align to TRBD2. Looked up from germline, CDR1 is MNHNS and CDR2 is SASEGT. V gave up 7 bases and J gave up 2 bases; unmatched junction bases: 8. The CDR3 is 14 amino acids. The CDR3 protein is CASTSGTGTYEQYF. The DNA for the CDR3 is TGTGCCAGCACCAGCGGGACGGGAACCTACGAGCAGTACTTC.

V usage is TRBV10-3 and J usage is TRBJ2-3; tentatively, D is TRBD1 or TRBD2 (6 bases each). The germline gives CDR1 ENHRY, CDR2 SYGVKD. The CDR3 consists of 16 residues. V was cut by 0 bases and J by 7 bases, with 17 bases left in between. CDR3 protein: CAISESRGGGSNTQYF. Written as DNA, the CDR3 is TGTGCCATCAGTGAGTCGCGCGGAGGGGGGTCAAATACGCAGTATTTT.

J is TRBJ1-1 and V is TRBV7-2; TRBD1 is a possible D gene (6 bases). Looked up from germline, CDR1 is SGHTA and CDR2 is FQGNSA. V was clipped by 4 bases and J by 0 bases, with 12 bases between them. This CDR3 is 15 amino acids long. This CDR3 is CASSSTGTLNTEAFF. CDR3 DNA: TGTGCCAGCAGCTCCACCGGGACACTGAACACTGAAGCTTTCTTT.

V is TRBV7-2 and J is TRBJ2-7; TRBD2 agrees at 12 bases. The CDR3 is 16 amino acids. CDR1 SGHTA and CDR2 FQGNSA come from the germline V gene. The V gene end was trimmed by 4 bases and the J gene end by 4 bases; junction bases not matched to a gene: 8. CDR3 coding DNA: TGTGCCAGCAGCTCCTTCCTAGCGGGAGGGCGGTACGAGCAGTACTTC. Encoded protein: CASSSFLAGGRYEQYF.

The V and J genes are TRBV5-6 and TRBJ2-4, with 15 nucleotides matching TRBD2. Germline CDR1 and CDR2: SGHDT and YYEEEE. V shed 5 bases and J 9 bases; nucleotides not matched to a gene: 18. This CDR3 has 19 amino acids. CDR3 nucleotide sequence: TGTGCCAGCAGACGGGCAGGCGGACTAGCGGGGGGGCCGGGAGGCATTCAGTACTTC. It specifies CASRRAGGLAGGPGGIQYF.

There are a few counts of this clonotype. The genes are TRBV5-1 and TRBJ2-5; TRBD1 matches at 7 bases. The germline gives CDR1 SGHRS, CDR2 YFSETQ. The CDR3 sequence is 14 residues long. Trimming removed 3 bases from V and 0 bases from J; junction bases left unmatched: 2. The chain's CDR3 is CASSSQGNQETQYF. CDR3 coding DNA: TGCGCCAGCAGCTCACAGGGGAACCAAGAGACCCAGTACTTC.

This clonotype was recorded a few times. One end of the junction fails to match germline, which may point to a read error. The J gene is TRBJ2-1, the V gene TRBV20-1; 10 bases align to TRBD2. CDR3 size: 12 residues. CDR1 DFQATT and CDR2 SNEGSKA come from the germline V gene (reference sequence). This CDR3 is CSARDRAGGPIF. For the CDR3, the DNA is TGCAGTGCTAGAGATAGAGCGGGAGGGCCCATCTTC.

V usage is TRBV9 and J usage is TRBJ2-2; D is perhaps TRBD2 (7 bases). This CDR3 has 15 amino acids. Germline assignment: CDR1 SGDLS and CDR2 YYNGEE. The V and J ends lost 2 bases and 3 bases respectively, with 11 bases between them. In DNA form, the CDR3 reads TGTGCCAGCAGCGTTCGGGGGGCGCACACCGGGGAGCTGTTTTTT. This translates into CASSVRGAHTGELFF.